The present TCR beta chain was sequenced within a study of T cell changes during pregnancy in multiple sclerosis. The repertoire was sequenced with immunoSEQ multiplex PCR; TCRdb's copy has only in-frame clones and lacks some. The sample carries 99,000 or so clones, approximately 93% recorded once. V trimming: 5 bases; J trimming: 6 bases; junction bases outside the gene matches: 12. CDR3 length: 15 amino acids. The germline gives CDR1 MNHEY, CDR2 SVGAGI. The material sequenced was peripheral blood, taken after pregnancy. This TCR was recovered from a female donor with multiple sclerosis, enrolled in a pregnancy study. The chain uses TRBV6-5 and TRBJ2-7; 8 bases map to TRBD2. The CDR3 coding sequence is TGTGCCAGCAGTCACGACGGAGCGGGAGCGGGCGAGCAGTACTTC. This translates into CASSHDGAGAGEQYF.